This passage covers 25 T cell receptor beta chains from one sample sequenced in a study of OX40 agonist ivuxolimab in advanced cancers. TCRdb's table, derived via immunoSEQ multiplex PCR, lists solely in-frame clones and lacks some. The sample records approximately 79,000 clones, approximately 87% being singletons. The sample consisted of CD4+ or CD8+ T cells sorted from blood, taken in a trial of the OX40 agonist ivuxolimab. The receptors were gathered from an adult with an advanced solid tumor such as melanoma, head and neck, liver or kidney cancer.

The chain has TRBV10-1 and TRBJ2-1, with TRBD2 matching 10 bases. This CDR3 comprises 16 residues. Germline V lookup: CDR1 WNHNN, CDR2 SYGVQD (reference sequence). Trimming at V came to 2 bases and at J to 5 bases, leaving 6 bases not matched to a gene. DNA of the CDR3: TGCGCCAGCAGTGAGCCCGGGACTAGCGCGAACAATGAGCAGTTCTTC. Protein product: CASSEPGTSANNEQFF.

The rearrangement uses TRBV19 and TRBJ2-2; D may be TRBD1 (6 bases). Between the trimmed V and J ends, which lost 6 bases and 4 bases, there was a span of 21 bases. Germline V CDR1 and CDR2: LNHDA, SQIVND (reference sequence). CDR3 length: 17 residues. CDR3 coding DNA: TGTGCCAGTAGCCCGGGACACTCACCGCCTTTCACCGGGGAGCTGTTTTTT. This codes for CASSPGHSPPFTGELFF.

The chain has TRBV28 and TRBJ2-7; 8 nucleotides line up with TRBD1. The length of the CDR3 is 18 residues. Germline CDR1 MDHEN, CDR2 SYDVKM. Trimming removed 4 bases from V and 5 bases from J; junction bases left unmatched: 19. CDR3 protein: CASSSPGQGQAIWNEQYF. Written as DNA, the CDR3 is TGTGCCAGCAGTTCCCCCGGCCAGGGACAGGCCATTTGGAACGAGCAGTACTTC.

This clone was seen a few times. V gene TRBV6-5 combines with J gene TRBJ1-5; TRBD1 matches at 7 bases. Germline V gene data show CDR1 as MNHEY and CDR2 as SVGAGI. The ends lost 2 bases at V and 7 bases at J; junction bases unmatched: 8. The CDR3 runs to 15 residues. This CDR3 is CASSYVKGAGQPQHF. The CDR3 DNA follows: TGTGCCAGCAGTTACGTAAAGGGGGCAGGGCAGCCCCAGCATTTT.

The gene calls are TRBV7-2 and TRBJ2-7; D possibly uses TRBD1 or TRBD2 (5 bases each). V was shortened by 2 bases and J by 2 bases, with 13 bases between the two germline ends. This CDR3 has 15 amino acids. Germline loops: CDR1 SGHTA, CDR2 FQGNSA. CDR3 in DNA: TGTGCCAGCAGCTTAACCGGGACGGGGACCTACGAGCAGTACTTC. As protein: CASSLTGTGTYEQYF.

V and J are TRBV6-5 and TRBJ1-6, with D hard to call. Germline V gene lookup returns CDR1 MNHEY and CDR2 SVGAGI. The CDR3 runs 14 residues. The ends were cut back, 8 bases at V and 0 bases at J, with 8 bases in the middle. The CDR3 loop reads CASHGRSYNSPLHF. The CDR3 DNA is TGTGCCAGCCACGGTCGCTCCTATAATTCACCCCTCCACTTT.

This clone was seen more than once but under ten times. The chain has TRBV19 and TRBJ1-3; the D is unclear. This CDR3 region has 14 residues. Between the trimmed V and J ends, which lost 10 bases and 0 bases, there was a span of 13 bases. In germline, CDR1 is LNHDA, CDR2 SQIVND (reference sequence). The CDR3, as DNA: TGTGCCACCAAGTTAAGTAGCTCTGGAAACACCATATATTTT. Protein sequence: CATKLSSSGNTIYF.

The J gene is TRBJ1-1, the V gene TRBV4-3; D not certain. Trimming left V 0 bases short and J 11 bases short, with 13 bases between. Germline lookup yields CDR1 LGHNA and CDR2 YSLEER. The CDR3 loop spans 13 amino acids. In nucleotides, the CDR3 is TGCGCCAGCAGCCAAGATCTGGGCAGAGGGGCTTTCTTT. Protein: CASSQDLGRGAFF.

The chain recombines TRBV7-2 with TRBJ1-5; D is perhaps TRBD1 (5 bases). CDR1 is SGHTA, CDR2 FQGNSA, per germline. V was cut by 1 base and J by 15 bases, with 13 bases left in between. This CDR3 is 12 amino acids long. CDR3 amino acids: CASSLEGPPRHF. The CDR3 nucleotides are TGTGCCAGCAGCTTAGAGGGGCCCCCGCGGCATTTT. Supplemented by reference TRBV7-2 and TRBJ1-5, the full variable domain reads GAGVSQSPSNKVTEKGKDVELRCDPISGHTALYWYRQSLGQGLEFLIYFQGNSAPDKSGLPSDRFSAERTGGSVSTLTIQRTQQEDSAVYLCASSLEGPPRHFGDGTRLSIL.

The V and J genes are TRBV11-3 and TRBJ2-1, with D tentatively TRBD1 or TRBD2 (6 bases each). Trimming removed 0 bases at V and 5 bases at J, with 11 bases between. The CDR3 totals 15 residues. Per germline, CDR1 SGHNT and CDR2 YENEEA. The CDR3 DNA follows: TGTGCCAGCAGCTTAGAAGGGGGGAGACACAATGAGCAGTTCTTC. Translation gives CASSLEGGRHNEQFF.

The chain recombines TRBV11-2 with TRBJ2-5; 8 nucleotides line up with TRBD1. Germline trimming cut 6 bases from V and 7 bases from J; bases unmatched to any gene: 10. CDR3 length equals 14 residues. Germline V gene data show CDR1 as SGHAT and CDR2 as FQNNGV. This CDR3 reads CASSLTGGHGTQYF. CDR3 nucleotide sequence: TGTGCCAGCAGTCTAACAGGGGGTCATGGGACCCAGTACTTC.

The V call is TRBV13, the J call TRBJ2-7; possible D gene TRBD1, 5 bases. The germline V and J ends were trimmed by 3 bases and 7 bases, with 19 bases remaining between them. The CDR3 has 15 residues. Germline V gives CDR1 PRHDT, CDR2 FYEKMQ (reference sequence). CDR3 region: CASSLMGLYPWEQYF. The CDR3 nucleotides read TGTGCCAGCAGCTTGATGGGGCTATACCCTTGGGAGCAGTACTTC.

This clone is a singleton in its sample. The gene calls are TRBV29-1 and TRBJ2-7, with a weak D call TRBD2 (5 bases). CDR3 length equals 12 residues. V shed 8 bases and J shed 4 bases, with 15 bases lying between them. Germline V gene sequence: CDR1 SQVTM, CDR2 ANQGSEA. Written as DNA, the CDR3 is TGCAGCTCCCTGGGAGACAAATACGAGCAGTACTTC. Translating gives CSSLGDKYEQYF.

Here the CDR3 reads CARSPQHEQFF. The DNA for the CDR3 is TGTGCCAGAAGCCCTCAGCATGAGCAGTTCTTC. The chain employs TRBV7-5 and TRBJ2-1. TRBV7-5 is a pseudogene. The CDR3 runs 11 residues.

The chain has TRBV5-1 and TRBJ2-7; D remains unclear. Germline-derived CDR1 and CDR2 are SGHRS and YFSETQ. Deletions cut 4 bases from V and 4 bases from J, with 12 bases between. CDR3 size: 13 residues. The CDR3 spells CASSPSNNYEQYF. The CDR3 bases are TGCGCCAGCAGCCCCAGCAATAATTACGAGCAGTACTTC.

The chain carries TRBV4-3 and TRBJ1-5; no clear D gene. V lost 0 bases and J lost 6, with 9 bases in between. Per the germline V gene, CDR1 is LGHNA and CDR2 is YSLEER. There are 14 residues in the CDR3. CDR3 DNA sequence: TGCGCCAGCAGCCAAGAGGGGTGGAGTCAGCCCCAGCATTTT. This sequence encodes CASSQEGWSQPQHF.

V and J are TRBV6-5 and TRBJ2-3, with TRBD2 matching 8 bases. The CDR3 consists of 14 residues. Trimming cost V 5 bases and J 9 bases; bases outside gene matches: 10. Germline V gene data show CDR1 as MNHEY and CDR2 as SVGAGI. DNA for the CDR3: TGTGCCAGCAGTCAAAGGACTAGCATAATGACGCAGTATTTT. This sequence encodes CASSQRTSIMTQYF.

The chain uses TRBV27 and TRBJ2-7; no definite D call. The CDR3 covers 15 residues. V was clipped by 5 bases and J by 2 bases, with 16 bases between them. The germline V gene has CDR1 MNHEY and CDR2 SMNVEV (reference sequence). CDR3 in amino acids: CASSPSDSVAYEQYF. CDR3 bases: TGTGCCAGCAGTCCTTCCGACTCCGTTGCCTACGAGCAGTACTTC.

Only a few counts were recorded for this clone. CDR3 loop: CASSSSGDNEKLFF. The CDR3 nucleotides read TGTGCCAGCAGCTCTTCTGGAGATAATGAAAAACTGTTTTTT. The chain is built from TRBV7-9 and TRBJ1-4; D call uncertain. Germline assignment: CDR1 SEHNR and CDR2 FQNEAQ (reference sequence). Trimming stripped 4 bases from V and 4 bases from J, with 10 bases between. This CDR3 comprises 14 residues.

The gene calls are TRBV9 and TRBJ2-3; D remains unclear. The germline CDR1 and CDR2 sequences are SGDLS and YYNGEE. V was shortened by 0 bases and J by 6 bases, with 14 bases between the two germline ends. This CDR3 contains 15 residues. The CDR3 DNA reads TGTGCCAGCAGCGTAGTAGGAATAGCCGCGGATACGCAGTATTTT. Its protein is CASSVVGIAADTQYF.

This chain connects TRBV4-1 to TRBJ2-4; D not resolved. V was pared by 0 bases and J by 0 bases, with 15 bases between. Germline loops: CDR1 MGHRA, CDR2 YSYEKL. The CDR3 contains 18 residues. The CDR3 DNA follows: TGCGCCAGCAGCCAAGATTTGCCCGAGAATTTAGCCAAAAACATTCAGTACTTC. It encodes CASSQDLPENLAKNIQYF.

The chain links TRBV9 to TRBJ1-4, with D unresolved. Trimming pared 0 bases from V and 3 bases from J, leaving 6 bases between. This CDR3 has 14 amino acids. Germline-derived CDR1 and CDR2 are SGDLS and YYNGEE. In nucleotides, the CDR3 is TGTGCCAGCAGCGTAGGAGGGTCTAATGAAAAACTGTTTTTT. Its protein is CASSVGGSNEKLFF.

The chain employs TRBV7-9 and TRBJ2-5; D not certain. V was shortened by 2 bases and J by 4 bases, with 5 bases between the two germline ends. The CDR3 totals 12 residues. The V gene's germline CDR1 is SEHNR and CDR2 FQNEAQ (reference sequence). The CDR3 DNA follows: TGTGCCAGCAGCTTACTGGGAGAGACCCAGTACTTC. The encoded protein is CASSLLGETQYF.

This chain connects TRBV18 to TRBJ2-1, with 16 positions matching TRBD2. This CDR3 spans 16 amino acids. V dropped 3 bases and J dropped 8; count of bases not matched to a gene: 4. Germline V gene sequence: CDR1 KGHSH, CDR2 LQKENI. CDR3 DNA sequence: TGTGCCAGCTCACCGGGACTAGCGGGAGGGATGGATGAGCAGTTCTTC. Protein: CASSPGLAGGMDEQFF.

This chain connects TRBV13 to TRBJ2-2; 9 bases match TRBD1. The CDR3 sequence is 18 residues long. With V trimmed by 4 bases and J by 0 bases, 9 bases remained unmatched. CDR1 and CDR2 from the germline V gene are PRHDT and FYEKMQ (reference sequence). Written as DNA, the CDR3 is TGTGCCAGCAGCTGGGTGCGGGGGACAGGGCCGAACACCGGGGAGCTGTTTTTT. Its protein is CASSWVRGTGPNTGELFF.